Below are 10 T cell receptor beta chains sequenced from a single sample in a study of vaccination and CD4 T cells after COVID-19 (dated by TCRdb to between 2021 and 2023). The treatment or condition label, read with the paper, signifies: roughly 10-day PBMC culture with coronavirus spike peptide pools or control peptides (ViraFEST assay). Receptor amplification or capture employed PCR. The listed sequencing device is Illumina iSeq 100. DNA from cultured CD4+ T cells was subjected to TCR sequencing with the Oncomine TCR Beta short-read assay at the Johns Hopkins FTIC core. Using fastp at Q25 and MiXCR, TCRdb reprocessed the public reads and kept productive beta chains. Each CDR3 protein gets just one entry, which takes the most common genes and DNA from the rows behind it. Counted in this sample were about 8,300 distinct CDR3 sequences; just over 70% of them appeared once. The top ten clones comprise around 38% of the sample.

The antigens for these receptors are not known. Sequencing was done on a sample of CD4+ T cells from blood, cultured in vitro. The receptors stem from a human donor who had recovered from COVID-19.

This chain links TRBV7-9 with TRBJ1-1; the D gene is possibly TRBD1 (5 bases). There are 14 residues in the CDR3. V gave up 5 bases and J gave up 1 base, with 11 bases separating them. Germline V gives CDR1 SEHNR, CDR2 FQNEAQ (reference sequence). This CDR3 reads CASSLGGGNTEAFF. The CDR3 nucleotides are TGTGCCAGCAGCCTCGGGGGGGGGAACACTGAAGCTTTCTTT.

J is TRBJ1-5 and V is TRBV12-3 or TRBV12-4; D is unclear. V shed 6 bases and J shed 7 bases, with 13 bases lying between them. The CDR3 has 13 residues. Written as DNA, the CDR3 is TGTGCCAGCAGCCCCGATTGGAAACAGCCCCAGCATTTT. Its protein is CASSPDWKQPQHF.

The chain joins TRBV20-1 to TRBJ1-1; D might be TRBD1 (6 bases). Germline values: CDR1 DFQATT, CDR2 SNEGSKA (reference sequence). The V end lost 3 bases, the J end lost 1 base, and 12 bases lay between the germline ends. The CDR3 is made up of 14 amino acids. The DNA of the CDR3 is TGCAGTGCTAGGGGGGGGGCGGCGAACACTGAAGCTTTCTTT. Translation: CSARGGAANTEAFF.

The V gene is TRBV19, the J gene TRBJ1-5; 9 bases are a match to TRBD1. Trimming at V came to 4 bases and at J to 6 bases, leaving 4 bases not matched to a gene. Germline CDR1 reads LNHDA; CDR2 reads SQIVND (reference sequence). The CDR3 consists of 14 residues. CDR3 nucleotides: TGTGCCAGTAGTAATACAGGGGGCGGTCAGCCCCAGCATTTT. It codes for CASSNTGGGQPQHF.

The V and J genes are TRBV7-9 and TRBJ1-1; TRBD1 aligns across 9 bases. Germline-derived CDR1 and CDR2 are SEHNR and FQNEAQ (reference sequence). This CDR3 has 15 amino acids. The J segment lost 3 bases and the V segment lost 5 bases, leaving 7 bases of the junction unmatched. CDR3 DNA: TGTGCCAGCAGCAGACAGGGGGAAGGGGACACTGAAGCTTTCTTT. This translates into CASSRQGEGDTEAFF.

The genes are TRBV18 and TRBJ1-2, with a tentative D call TRBD1 (5 bases). The CDR3 length is 14 residues. The V gene lost 5 bases and the J gene lost 6 bases, with 16 bases spanning the gap. CDR1 and CDR2 (germline): KGHSH, LQKENI. The CDR3 sequence is CASSSARGVDGYTF. In DNA, the CDR3 is TGTGCCAGCTCATCCGCCCGGGGGGTTGATGGCTACACCTTC. The entire variable domain, with the rest obtained from reference TRBV18 and TRBJ1-2, is as follows: NAGVMQNPRHLVRRRGQEARLRCSPMKGHSHVYWYRQLPEEGLKFMVYLQKENIIDESGMPKERFSAEFPKEGPSILRIQQVVRGDSAAYFCASSSARGVDGYTFGSGTRLTVV.

The chain employs TRBV5-1 and TRBJ2-3; D is undetermined. This CDR3 comprises 14 residues. V lost 4 bases and J 1 base, leaving 10 bases between the germline ends. Germline CDR1 SGHRS, CDR2 YFSETQ. In DNA form, the CDR3 reads TGCGCCAGCAGCCTGCTTGGTGGCACAGATACGCAGTATTTT. Translating gives CASSLLGGTDTQYF. Supplemented by reference TRBV5-1 and TRBJ2-3, the full variable domain reads KAGVTQTPRYLIKTRGQQVTLSCSPISGHRSVSWYQQTPGQGLQFLFEYFSETQRNKGNFPGRFSGRQFSNSRSEMNVSTLELGDSALYLCASSLLGGTDTQYFGPGTRLTVL.

The V and J genes are TRBV6-2 or TRBV6-3 and TRBJ1-5; unclear D gene. Trimming cost V 6 bases and J 3 bases, with 24 bases left between them. The germline V gene encodes CDR1 MNHEY and CDR2 SVGEGT. This CDR3 is 18 amino acids long. The CDR3 DNA reads TGTGCCAGCAGCCCCACCCTGGGGAAGGGTCGCATCAATCAGCCCCAGCATTTT. It specifies CASSPTLGKGRINQPQHF.

Details on this clonotype: One junction end does not reproduce the germline sequence, and a read error may be involved. The CDR3 coding sequence is TGCAGTGCTAGTCCTAGTAGCGGGGGCCAGCGCAATGAGCAGTTCTTT. Its translation: CSASPSSGGQRNEQFF. The chain combines TRBV20-1 with TRBJ2-1, with 9 bases that match TRBD2. Germline assignment: CDR1 DFQATT and CDR2 SNEGSKA (reference sequence). The CDR3 spans 16 residues.

A few counts support this clonotype. The chain combines TRBV28 with TRBJ1-2; D uncertain. CDR1 and CDR2 from the germline V gene are MDHEN and SYDVKM. This CDR3 comprises 11 residues. V was trimmed by 2 bases and J by 5 bases, leaving 3 bases between them. The CDR3 DNA follows: TGTGCCAGCAGTTTAAAATATGGCTACACCTTC. As protein: CASSLKYGYTF.